This T cell receptor (beta chain) came from a study of cytomegalovirus exposure and HLA in healthy donors. Study as a whole: Out of about 190 million T cells, an earlier analysis found fewer than 140 million unique TCR beta sequences in total.

The PCR had 60 Vbeta and 13 Jbeta primers. Method: immunoSEQ multiplex PCR; TCRdb's copy keeps in-frame clones and lacks some. The sample yields some 150,000 clones, more than 80% seen once. Whole-study results and caveats: High specificity and sensitivity for cytomegalovirus status were reported for the classifier.

With respect to this clone: Its antigen is unidentified.

Germline-derived CDR1 and CDR2 are SNHLY and FYNNEI. V trimming: 5 bases; J trimming: 3 bases; junction bases outside the gene matches: 11. The CDR3 contains 16 residues. The chain is built from TRBV2 and TRBJ2-3, with 7 positions matching TRBD2. The sample comprised PBMCs. The sequence derives from a woman younger than 45 in good health and CMV-seropositive. This CDR3 is CASSPLSASGTDTQYF. DNA for the CDR3: TGTGCCAGCAGTCCCTTATCGGCTAGCGGAACAGATACGCAGTATTTT. The full variable domain, its missing parts supplied by reference TRBV2 and TRBJ2-3, is EPEVTQTPSHQVTQMGQEVILRCVPISNHLYFYWYRQILGQKVEFLVSFYNNEISEKSEIFDDQFSVERPDGSNFTLKIRSTKLEDSAMYFCASSPLSASGTDTQYFGPGTRLTVL.